Described below is a single TCR beta chain sequence and its context. Profiling relied on immunoSEQ multiplex PCR, and the TCRdb table lists in-frame clones only, not all of them. The table shows approximately 130,000 clones, with about 88% occurring only once. This entry belongs to a study of blood T cell repertoires in COVID-19. Per germline, CDR1 SEHNR and CDR2 FQNEAQ (reference sequence). The CDR3 runs 12 residues. After removal of 5 bases from V and 4 bases from J, the junction contained 1 base not matched to a gene. The specimen was peripheral blood. The chain is built from TRBV7-9 and TRBJ2-5; 7 bases are shared with TRBD1. This TCR was recovered from a human donor in a cohort sampled during active COVID-19. CDR3 sequence: CASSRQGETQYF. The CDR3 DNA sequence: TGTGCCAGCAGCCGACAGGGAGAGACCCAGTACTTC.